This TCR beta chain was profiled in a study of blood T cells in healthy people across ages. Whole-study results and caveats: What prevented conclusive comparison of naive and antigen-experienced cells was that PBMCs were unsorted. A greater number of naive CD4+ cells and higher diversity distinguished long-lived donors from aged donors.

Next came a second PCR, run for about 6 to 11 cycles, which used a sample-barcoded 5' primer along with a J-beta primer mix. Via MiXCR, TCRdb re-called the 5' RACE reads, giving one row per CDR3 protein. Here the sample spans over a million distinct CDR3 sequences, around 40% being singletons. Researchers collected about 9.1 milliliters of peripheral blood from every single donor. A word on this clonotype: Its antigen is not known.

The specimen sequenced was blood. This receptor was obtained from a woman aged 18-29 years in good health.

CDR3 nucleotide sequence: TGCGCCAGCAGCTTGCAACCCGAGTATGAGAATGAGCAGTTCTTC. Amino acids: CASSLQPEYENEQFF. V gene TRBV5-1 combines with J gene TRBJ2-1; D is ambiguous. The V end was cut by 1 base, the J end by 7 bases, with 15 bases between. From germline, CDR1 is SGHRS and CDR2 YFSETQ. This CDR3 comprises 15 residues.